The source of this T cell receptor (beta chain) is a study of cytotoxic CD8 clonotypes in ibrutinib-treated CLL. Clones were read by immunoSEQ multiplex PCR, and TCRdb kept only the in-frame ones, dropping some. The table lists 120,000 to 150,000 clones, approximately 90% of them singletons. The V gene's germline CDR1 is MDHEN and CDR2 SYDVKM. This CDR3 region has 11 residues. The ends were cut back, 3 bases at V and 14 bases at J, with 12 bases in the middle. Sequences were derived from PBMCs, sampled after 12 months of ibrutinib treatment. The V gene is TRBV28, the J gene TRBJ2-3, with D perhaps matching TRBD1 (6 bases). The TCR was taken from a human donor with chronic lymphocytic leukemia. Here the CDR3 reads CASSFRGAVYF. Here the CDR3 DNA reads TGTGCCAGCAGTTTCAGGGGCGCGGTGTATTTT.